This T cell receptor (beta chain) was retrieved from a study of cytomegalovirus exposure and HLA in healthy donors. The study, taken as a whole, reports: Most CMV-associated TCR beta chains appeared HLA-restricted in a later analysis.

The PCR made use of 60 Vbeta and 13 Jbeta primers. Profiled with immunoSEQ multiplex PCR; TCRdb holds only in-frame clones, not every one. Of some 150,000 clones listed, 70% to 90% are singletons. Losses at the gene ends were 4 bases for V and 2 bases for J; bases not matched to a gene: 6. Germline lookup yields CDR1 SGHRS and CDR2 YFSETQ. The CDR3 length is 17 residues. Notes on this clone: What it binds is not known.

The chain recombines TRBV5-1 with TRBJ2-1; 13 bases line up with TRBD2. The receptor's source is a woman between 35 and 50 years old in good health and CMV-seropositive. The sequencing input was PBMCs. The CDR3 nucleotides read TGCGCCAGCAGCCCGGGACTAGCGGGGTCCCCCTACAATGAGCAGTTCTTC. Translation: CASSPGLAGSPYNEQFF.